This T cell receptor (beta chain) was captured by sequencing in a study of neurological immune-mediated disorders. The table lists this clonotype with many counts. What it binds is not known. Libraries used 2 million unsorted PBMCs kept frozen in RNAlater. The cDNA came from 5'RACE with 10-nucleotide random UMIs. Over 180 million TCR-beta sequences (from 15-18 subjects) were yielded by each sequencing run. One entry per CDR3 protein results from TCRdb running MiXCR on the 5' RACE reads. Found here are 55,000 to 65,000 distinct CDR3 sequences, about an eighth of them singletons; the top ten hold roughly a tenth. General study findings and limits: Multiple sclerosis was found to have the least TCR clonal expansion, below healthy controls, and HTLV-1-associated myelopathy the most.

The CDR3 is 13 amino acids. Germline V gene sequence: CDR1 LGHDT, CDR2 YNNKEL (reference sequence). Trimming stripped 4 bases from V and 5 bases from J, with 12 bases between. The chain carries TRBV3-1 and TRBJ2-7; either TRBD1 or TRBD2 may fit D (5 bases each). Sequencing used PBMCs. The TCR originated in a woman aged 55-70 years with HTLV-1-associated myelopathy (HAM/TSP). The CDR3 is CASSRTRGDEQYF. In DNA, the CDR3 is TGTGCCAGCAGCCGGACCCGGGGCGACGAGCAGTACTTC.